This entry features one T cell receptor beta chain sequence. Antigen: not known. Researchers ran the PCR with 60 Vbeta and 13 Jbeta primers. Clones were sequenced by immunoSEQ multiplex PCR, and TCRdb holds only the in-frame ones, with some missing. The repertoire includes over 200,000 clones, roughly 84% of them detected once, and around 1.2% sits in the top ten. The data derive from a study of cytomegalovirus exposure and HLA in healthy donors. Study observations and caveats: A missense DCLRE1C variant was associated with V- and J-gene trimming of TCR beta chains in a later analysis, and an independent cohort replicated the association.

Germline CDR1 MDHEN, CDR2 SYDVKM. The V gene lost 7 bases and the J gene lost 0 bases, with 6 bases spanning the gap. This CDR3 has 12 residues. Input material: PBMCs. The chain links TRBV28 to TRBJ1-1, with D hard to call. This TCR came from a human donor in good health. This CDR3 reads CASTSVNTEAFF. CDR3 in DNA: TGTGCCAGCACCTCAGTGAACACTGAAGCTTTCTTT.